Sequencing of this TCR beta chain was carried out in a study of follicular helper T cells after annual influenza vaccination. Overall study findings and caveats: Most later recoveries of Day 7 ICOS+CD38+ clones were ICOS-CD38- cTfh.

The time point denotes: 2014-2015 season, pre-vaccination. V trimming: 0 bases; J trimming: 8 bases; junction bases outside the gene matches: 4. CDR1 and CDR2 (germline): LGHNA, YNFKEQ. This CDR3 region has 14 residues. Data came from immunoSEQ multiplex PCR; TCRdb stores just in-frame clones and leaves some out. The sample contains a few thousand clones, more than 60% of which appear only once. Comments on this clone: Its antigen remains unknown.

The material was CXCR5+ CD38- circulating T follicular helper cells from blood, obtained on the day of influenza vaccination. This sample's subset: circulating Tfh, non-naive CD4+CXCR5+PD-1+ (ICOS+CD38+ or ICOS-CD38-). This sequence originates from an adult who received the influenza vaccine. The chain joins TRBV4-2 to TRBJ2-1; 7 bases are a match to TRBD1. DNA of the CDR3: TGTGCCAGCAGCCAAGAAGGGACAGTAGATGAGCAGTTCTTC. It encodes CASSQEGTVDEQFF.